These T cell receptor beta chains were read from a single sample in a study of OX40 agonist ivuxolimab in advanced cancers. The table came from immunoSEQ multiplex PCR; TCRdb's copy has only in-frame clones and leaves some out. The sample has under 80,000 clones, roughly nine tenths seen once. The source material was CD4+ or CD8+ T cells sorted from blood, sampled in a trial of the OX40 agonist ivuxolimab. These receptors were taken from an adult with an advanced solid tumor such as melanoma, head and neck, liver or kidney cancer. Each CDR3 is given with its conserved first and last residue. Fields, in order: J gene, clone size, V gene, D gene, CDR3 DNA, CDR3 protein. A D gene is named only where the DNA matches it firmly. Clone size is stated in some rows and not others, as once, few, many or a class when expanded.

J: TRBJ1-4
size: .
V: TRBV7-2
D: TRBD1
DNA: TGTGCCAGCAGGAACAGGGGGCTAAATGAAAAACTGTTTTTT
CDR3: CASRNRGLNEKLFF

J: TRBJ2-1
size: .
V: TRBV6-1
D: .
DNA: TGTGCCAGCAGTGAAGGGAAGACAGCCCGCTCCTACAATGAGCAGTTCTTC
CDR3: CASSEGKTARSYNEQFF

J: TRBJ1-1
size: .
V: TRBV9
D: .
DNA: TGTGCCAGCAGCGACCCGATTCATGGCATTGGGACTGAAGCTTTCTTT
CDR3: CASSDPIHGIGTEAFF

J: TRBJ2-7
size: .
V: TRBV14
D: TRBD2
DNA: TGTGCCAGCAGCCACGTCGGACTAGCGGGAGACTACGAGCAGTACTTC
CDR3: CASSHVGLAGDYEQYF

J: TRBJ2-7
size: .
V: TRBV11-3
D: .
DNA: TGTGCCAGCAGCCCCGGAGGGGGGGTATCGTACGAGCAGTACTTC
CDR3: CASSPGGGVSYEQYF

J: TRBJ1-1
size: .
V: TRBV6-5
D: .
DNA: TGTGCCAGCAGTGCGAGGGGGACCGAACTTCGGACGGCTTTCTTT
CDR3: CASSARGTELRTAFF

J: TRBJ2-6
size: once
V: TRBV11-2
D: .
DNA: TGTGCCAGCAGCTTACGGGACAACAGGCTACCTGGGGCCAACGTCCTGACTTTC
CDR3: CASSLRDNRLPGANVLTF

J: TRBJ2-5
size: .
V: TRBV29-1
D: .
DNA: TGCAGCCGGCTTTCAGGAGATGGTGAGACCCAGTACTTC
CDR3: CSRLSGDGETQYF

J: TRBJ2-7
size: .
V: TRBV6-6
D: .
DNA: TGTGCCAGCAGTTACGGGCAGGGGACACGCTACGAGCAGTACTTC
CDR3: CASSYGQGTRYEQYF

J: TRBJ1-5
size: once
V: TRBV18
D: TRBD1
DNA: TGTGCCAGCTCACTAGGGACAGGGGACAATCAGCCCCAGCATTTT
CDR3: CASSLGTGDNQPQHF

J: TRBJ2-3
size: .
V: TRBV11-2
D: TRBD2
DNA: TGTGCCAGCAGCTTAGGACTAGCCGCAGATACGCAGTATTTT
CDR3: CASSLGLAADTQYF

J: TRBJ1-1
size: once
V: TRBV7-8
D: TRBD1
DNA: TGTGCCAGCAGCTTCGAGGGGGCGAATTCTGAAGCTTTCTTT
CDR3: CASSFEGANSEAFF

J: TRBJ1-2
size: .
V: TRBV4-2
D: TRBD1
DNA: TGTGCCAGCAGCCAAGATGTAATAGGACAGGGGGCCGTTCGGGGCTACACCTTC
CDR3: CASSQDVIGQGAVRGYTF

J: TRBJ1-1
size: .
V: TRBV10-3
D: .
DNA: TGTGCCATCAGTGGGCCCCAGTATGGGGGCACTGAAGCTTTCTTT
CDR3: CAISGPQYGGTEAFF

J: TRBJ2-7
size: .
V: TRBV4-1
D: .
DNA: TGCGCCAGTCTGATAGTGGGGGGCAGTGTGCGGTCCCTCTACGAGCAGTACTTC
CDR3: CASLIVGGSVRSLYEQYF

J: TRBJ2-2
size: .
V: TRBV29-1
D: .
DNA: TGCAGCGCCCTAGGCCGGGGATTGGGCACCGGGGAGCTGTTTTTT
CDR3: CSALGRGLGTGELFF

J: TRBJ1-1
size: .
V: TRBV7-2
D: .
DNA: TGTGCCAGCAGCTTATCGACAGGGAACACTGAAGCTTTCTTT
CDR3: CASSLSTGNTEAFF

J: TRBJ2-1
size: .
V: TRBV11-1
D: TRBD1
DNA: TGTGCCAGCAGCGACCAAGGGGGCTCGTACAATGAGCAGTTCTTC
CDR3: CASSDQGGSYNEQFF

J: TRBJ1-5
size: .
V: TRBV5-1
D: .
DNA: TGCGCCAGCAGCTTGACGAGCAATCAGCCCCAGCATTTT
CDR3: CASSLTSNQPQHF

J: TRBJ1-4
size: .
V: TRBV15
D: .
DNA: TGTGCCACCAGCAGAGTGGTGGTCGTAACTAATGAAAAACTGTTTTTT
CDR3: CATSRVVVVTNEKLFF

J: TRBJ1-3
size: .
V: TRBV7-9
D: .
DNA: TGTGCCAGCAGCTTTAACAGGGCATCTGGAAACACCATATATTTT
CDR3: CASSFNRASGNTIYF

J: TRBJ2-3
size: .
V: TRBV19
D: .
DNA: TGTGCCAGTAGTCTCCTGCTTAGCACAGATACGCAGTATTTT
CDR3: CASSLLLSTDTQYF

J: TRBJ2-2
size: .
V: TRBV5-1
D: .
DNA: TGCGCCAGCAGCTGGTGGGGCACCGGGGAGCTGTTTTTT
CDR3: CASSWWGTGELFF

J: TRBJ2-1
size: .
V: TRBV7-2
D: .
DNA: TGTGCCAGCAGCCTACAACCCTTTGGGGAATATGAGCAGTTCTTC
CDR3: CASSLQPFGEYEQFF

J: TRBJ2-2
size: .
V: TRBV4-2
D: TRBD2
DNA: TGTGCCAGCAGCCGGGGGATCAGACTAGCGGGTAACACCGGGGAGCTGTTTTTT
CDR3: CASSRGIRLAGNTGELFF